These 32 T cell receptor beta chains were sequenced from one sample in a study of blood T cell repertoires in COVID-19. Sequenced by immunoSEQ multiplex PCR; TCRdb stores in-frame clones only, minus some. This sample yields about 140,000 clones, of which 70% to 85% are seen a single time; 9.5% to 13% belongs to the top ten. Sequenced material: peripheral blood. These receptor sequences come from a man in his fifties or sixties who had recovered from COVID-19.

Points on this clone: The junction departs from germline at one end; a sequencing error may be responsible. The rearrangement uses TRBV7-7 and TRBJ1-5, with D maybe TRBD1 (5 bases). Per germline, CDR1 SSHAT and CDR2 FNYEAQ (reference sequence). The CDR3 has 17 amino acids. The CDR3 sequence: CASSLRTPTYSNQPQHF. The DNA of the CDR3 is TGTGCTAGCAGCTTAAGGACACCGACTTATAGCAATCAGCCCCAGCATTTT. The complete variable domain, with remaining parts taken from reference TRBV7-7 and TRBJ1-5, reads GAGVSQSPRYKVTKRGQDVTLRCDPISSHATLYWYQQALGQGPEFLTYFNYEAQPDKSGLPSDRFSAERPEGSISTLTIQRTEQRDSAMYRCASSLRTPTYSNQPQHFGDGTRLSIL.

The chain has TRBV20-1 and TRBJ1-1, with unresolved D. This CDR3 spans 11 amino acids. In germline, CDR1 is DFQATT, CDR2 SNEGSKA (reference sequence). Trimming took off 3 bases at V and 9 bases at J, with 11 bases between the two ends. CDR3 amino acids: CSASIGYQAFF. CDR3 in DNA: TGCAGTGCTAGTATCGGGTACCAAGCTTTCTTT.

This chain uses TRBV15 with TRBJ2-1; TRBD1 agrees at 10 bases. After removal of 6 bases from V and 10 bases from J, the junction contained 9 bases not matched to a gene. CDR1 is LNHNV, CDR2 YYDKDF, per germline (reference sequence). CDR3 length equals 14 residues. CDR3 region: CATRPGQGRREQFF. CDR3 in DNA: TGTGCCACCAGGCCGGGACAGGGGAGGAGAGAGCAGTTCTTC. The complete variable domain, with remaining parts taken from reference TRBV15 and TRBJ2-1, reads DAMVIQNPRYQVTQFGKPVTLSCSQTLNHNVMYWYQQKSSQAPKLLFHYYDKDFNNEADTPDNFQSRRPNTSFCFLDIRSPGLGDTAMYLCATRPGQGRREQFFGPGTRLTVL.

Many counts were recorded for this clone. The chain recombines TRBV14 with TRBJ2-2; possible D gene TRBD2, 5 bases. The V end was cut by 1 base, the J end by 3 bases, with 9 bases between. Germline V gene lookup returns CDR1 SGHDN and CDR2 FVKESK. The CDR3 sequence is 15 residues long. The CDR3 protein is CASSQGASYTGELFF. The CDR3 DNA is TGTGCCAGCAGCCAAGGGGCTAGCTACACCGGGGAGCTGTTTTTT.

The J gene is TRBJ2-3, the V gene TRBV5-1, with TRBD1 matching over 9 bases. The CDR3 length is 14 residues. The germline CDR1 and CDR2 sequences are SGHRS and YFSETQ. The J segment lost 4 bases and the V segment lost 3 bases, leaving 3 bases of the junction unmatched. The CDR3 sequence is CASSWGQGADTQYF. The CDR3 coding sequence is TGCGCCAGCAGCTGGGGACAGGGCGCAGATACGCAGTATTTT.

The rearrangement joins TRBV5-1 to TRBJ2-7, with D perhaps TRBD2 (5 bases). The germline gives CDR1 SGHRS, CDR2 YFSETQ. CDR3 length equals 14 residues. The ends were cut back, 3 bases at V and 3 bases at J, with 13 bases in the middle. DNA for the CDR3: TGCGCCAGCAGCTCCGAAGAAGAGGGCTACGAGCAGTACTTC. It encodes CASSSEEEGYEQYF.

This rearrangement joins TRBV10-1 to TRBJ2-3; 7 positions agree with TRBD2. The junction had 12 bases not matched to a gene; V was cut back by 4 bases and J by 2 bases. Germline V CDR1 and CDR2: WNHNN, SYGVQD (reference sequence). This CDR3 has 17 residues. The CDR3 DNA reads TGCGCCAGCAGTGGGCTAGACGGGGGGACCGACACAGATACGCAGTATTTT. Translation gives CASSGLDGGTDTDTQYF.

The CDR3 nucleotides are TGTGCCAGCAGTACACGGACAGAGCAGTTCTTC. Its protein product is CASSTRTEQFF. This chain links TRBV6-5 with TRBJ2-1; possibly TRBD1 for D (5 bases). Trimming removed 5 bases from V and 10 bases from J, with 9 bases in between. Germline loops: CDR1 MNHEY, CDR2 SVGAGI. The length of the CDR3 is 11 residues.

The rearrangement joins TRBV6-1 to TRBJ1-6; TRBD1 might be the D (6 bases). This CDR3 has 15 residues. CDR1 and CDR2 (germline): MNHNS, SASEGT. V was cut by 2 bases and J by 7 bases, with 12 bases left in between. The CDR3 is CASSELDSANSPLHF. CDR3 nucleotide sequence: TGTGCCAGCAGTGAATTGGACAGCGCCAATTCACCCCTCCACTTT.

The chain carries TRBV30 and TRBJ1-2; the D is unclear. In germline, CDR1 is GTSNPN, CDR2 SVGIG (reference sequence). Deletions cut 3 bases from V and 3 bases from J, with 11 bases between. The CDR3 consists of 13 residues. CDR3 sequence (DNA): TGTGCCTGGAGAAAACCACATGACTATGGCTACACCTTC. This encodes CAWRKPHDYGYTF.

This clone appeared many times. The chain carries TRBV24-1 and TRBJ1-6; D ambiguous. The V gene's germline CDR1 is KGHDR and CDR2 SFDVKD. V lost 12 bases and J 0 bases, leaving 11 bases between the germline ends. The CDR3 contains 14 residues. CDR3: CAREGSSYNSPLHF. In nucleotides, the CDR3 is TGTGCCCGCGAGGGTAGCTCCTATAATTCACCCCTCCACTTT.

This clone was seen once. The V call is TRBV19, the J call TRBJ2-2; perhaps TRBD1 as D (6 bases). Germline assignment: CDR1 LNHDA and CDR2 SQIVND (reference sequence). Trimming took 7 bases from V and 5 from J, leaving 14 bases between them. The CDR3 is made up of 14 amino acids. CDR3 in DNA: TGTGCCAGTATTTGGGGGCCGGAGACCGGGGAGCTGTTTTTT. Translated, it gives CASIWGPETGELFF.

This clone was observed at least ten times. This chain uses TRBV28 with TRBJ1-1; tentatively, D is TRBD1 (5 bases). V was shortened by 5 bases and J by 3 bases, with 19 bases between the two germline ends. The CDR3 has 16 amino acids. Germline-derived CDR1 and CDR2 are MDHEN and SYDVKM. CDR3 amino acids: CASSTPGTGAYTEAFF. The CDR3 DNA is TGTGCCAGCAGTACTCCTGGGACGGGAGCGTACACTGAAGCTTTCTTT.

This clone was detected only a few times. The rearrangement uses TRBV16 and TRBJ2-3; D unresolved. CDR1 is KGHSY, CDR2 FQNENV, per germline. The V end lost 0 bases, the J end lost 2 bases, and 12 bases lay between the germline ends. This CDR3 is built from 16 residues. The CDR3 DNA reads as TGTGCCAGCAGCCAATCCCCACAGCACTTCACAGATACGCAGTATTTT. Its protein is CASSQSPQHFTDTQYF.

The rearrangement uses TRBV5-1 and TRBJ1-3; D is perhaps TRBD1 (5 bases). Trimming removed 0 bases at V and 0 bases at J, with 7 bases between. This CDR3 spans 15 amino acids. The germline V gene has CDR1 SGHRS and CDR2 YFSETQ. DNA for the CDR3: TGCGCCAGCAGCTTGGGACAGTACTCTGGAAACACCATATATTTT. Translation gives CASSLGQYSGNTIYF.

The DNA of the CDR3 is TGCAGCGTATCCCCCGGACAAGCAGCCGATACGCAGTATTTT. It specifies CSVSPGQAADTQYF. The chain recombines TRBV29-1 with TRBJ2-3; D perhaps matches TRBD1 (5 bases). Trimming removed 6 bases from V and 6 bases from J, with 19 bases in between. The germline gives CDR1 SQVTM, CDR2 ANQGSEA. CDR3 length: 14 amino acids.

This clone was counted at least ten times. This chain joins TRBV10-3 and TRBJ2-7; 7 nucleotides match TRBD1. The CDR3 loop spans 14 amino acids. J lost 0 bases, V lost 3 bases, and 2 bases had no gene match. From germline, CDR1 is ENHRY and CDR2 SYGVKD. The CDR3 coding sequence is TGTGCCATCAGTGACGGGGACAGCTCCTACGAGCAGTACTTC. The encoded protein is CAISDGDSSYEQYF.

On this clone itself: The junction departs from germline at one end; a sequencing error may be responsible. The V and J genes are TRBV7-7 and TRBJ2-3; no clear D. The CDR3 loop spans 14 amino acids. Germline loops: CDR1 SSHAT, CDR2 FNYEAQ (reference sequence). The CDR3 protein is CASSLDGSTDTQYF. CDR3 nucleotide sequence: TGTGCTAGCAGCTTAGACGGGAGCACAGATACGCAGTATTTT.

The rearrangement joins TRBV5-6 to TRBJ2-7; TRBD1 agrees at 10 bases. The germline gives CDR1 SGHDT, CDR2 YYEEEE. V was pared by 4 bases and J by 1 base, with 5 bases of the junction left unmatched. The CDR3 has 15 residues. CDR3 amino acids: CASSSRTGGSYEQYF. In nucleotides, the CDR3 is TGTGCCAGCAGCAGCCGGACAGGGGGATCCTACGAGCAGTACTTC.

This chain joins TRBV6-2 or TRBV6-3 and TRBJ2-5, with 7 bases lining up with TRBD1. This CDR3 contains 14 residues. J was trimmed by 2 bases and V by 5 bases; bases with no gene match: 5. The germline V gene has CDR1 MNHEY and CDR2 SVGEGT. This chain's CDR3 is CASSDTGDQETQYF. In DNA, the CDR3 is TGTGCCAGCAGTGATACAGGGGATCAAGAGACCCAGTACTTC.

This clone was observed a handful of times. The J gene is TRBJ2-3, the V gene TRBV6-5, with a weak D call TRBD2 (5 bases). The CDR3 extends over 14 amino acids. CDR1 is MNHEY, CDR2 SVGAGI, per germline. V lost 7 bases and J lost 0, with 11 bases in between. The CDR3 protein is CASKLTSSTDTQYF. The CDR3 DNA sequence: TGTGCCAGCAAGCTCACTAGTAGCACAGATACGCAGTATTTT.

This clone was counted between two and nine times. This sequence joins TRBV5-1 and TRBJ2-2; tentatively, D is TRBD1 (6 bases). The V end was cut by 4 bases, the J end by 3 bases, with 16 bases between. The germline V gene encodes CDR1 SGHRS and CDR2 YFSETQ. The CDR3 contains 16 residues. CDR3 protein: CASSTHRVPDTGELFF. The CDR3 nucleotides read TGCGCCAGCAGCACCCACAGGGTACCGGACACCGGGGAGCTGTTTTTT.

Here the CDR3 DNA reads TGTGCCAGCAGGGAGCTACAGGGGAGTACTGAAGCTTTCTTT. This codes for CASRELQGSTEAFF. The gene calls are TRBV28 and TRBJ1-1; 7 positions match TRBD1. The CDR3 totals 14 residues. V shed 6 bases, J shed 5 bases, and the junction held 9 bases outside the gene matches. CDR1 MDHEN and CDR2 SYDVKM come from the germline V gene. Drawing the rest from reference TRBV28 and TRBJ1-1, the complete variable domain is DVKVTQSSRYLVKRTGEKVFLECVQDMDHENMFWYRQDPGLGLRLIYFSYDVKMKEKGDIPEGYSVSREKKERFSLILESASTNQTSMYLCASRELQGSTEAFFGQGTRLTVV.

The chain carries TRBV7-9 and TRBJ1-3, with 7 nucleotides matching TRBD1. V lost 3 bases and J lost 3; bases outside the gene matches: 8. The CDR3 totals 16 residues. CDR1 and CDR2 from the germline V gene are SEHNR and FQNEAQ (reference sequence). This CDR3 is CASSFSTGRFGNTIYF. The CDR3 DNA reads TGTGCCAGCAGCTTTTCGACAGGGAGGTTTGGAAACACCATATATTTT.

The chain is built from TRBV6-6 and TRBJ2-7, with 9 bases matching TRBD1. The CDR3 runs 18 residues. Losses at the gene ends were 5 bases for V and 4 bases for J; bases not matched to a gene: 18. CDR1 and CDR2 (germline): MNHNY, SVGAGI (reference sequence). As DNA, the CDR3 is TGTGCCAGCAGTCGAACACAGGGGGCCATGGGGGCGTATTACGAGCAGTACTTC. Its translation is CASSRTQGAMGAYYEQYF.

The rearrangement uses TRBV6-5 and TRBJ1-4, with 8 bases matching TRBD1. Germline V gene sequence: CDR1 MNHEY, CDR2 SVGAGI. This CDR3 spans 13 amino acids. Trimming removed 6 bases from V and 8 bases from J; junction bases left unmatched: 5. CDR3 bases: TGTGCCAGCAGAGGGACAGGACAAGAAAAACTGTTTTTT. It codes for CASRGTGQEKLFF.

The gene calls are TRBV11-2 and TRBJ2-2, with D tentatively TRBD1 (5 bases). V was trimmed by 7 bases and J by 7 bases, leaving 7 bases between them. The CDR3 totals 11 residues. From germline, CDR1 is SGHAT and CDR2 FQNNGV. For the CDR3, the DNA is TGTGCCAGCAAAGACAGCGGGGAGCTGTTTTTT. Translating it yields CASKDSGELFF. Full variable domain (outside the CDR3, taken from reference TRBV11-2 and TRBJ2-2): EAGVAQSPRYKIIEKRQSVAFWCNPISGHATLYWYQQILGQGPKLLIQFQNNGVVDDSQLPKDRFSAERLKGVDSTLKIQPAKLEDSAVYLCASKDSGELFFGEGSRLTVL.

The chain carries TRBV28 and TRBJ1-5; D possibly corresponds to TRBD1 (6 bases). Trimming left V 4 bases short and J 4 bases short, with 23 bases between. The germline gives CDR1 MDHEN, CDR2 SYDVKM. The CDR3 covers 18 residues. The DNA of the CDR3 is TGTGCCAGCAGTTCCAACACCCTCGGACAGAAGAGTAATCAGCCCCAGCATTTT. It specifies CASSSNTLGQKSNQPQHF.

V is TRBV28 and J is TRBJ2-7; TRBD2 is a possible D gene (6 bases). The V gene's germline CDR1 is MDHEN and CDR2 SYDVKM. This CDR3 region has 15 residues. Trimming stripped 6 bases from V and 3 bases from J, with 18 bases between. DNA for the CDR3: TGTGCCAGCAGCTTTTGGAGGGAATTACTCTACGAGCAGTACTTC. As protein: CASSFWRELLYEQYF.

The gene calls are TRBV5-8 and TRBJ2-2; 7 bases are a match to TRBD1. In germline, CDR1 is SGHTS, CDR2 YDEGEE. This CDR3 region has 17 residues. V trimming: 1 base; J trimming: 5 bases; junction bases outside the gene matches: 11. The CDR3 region has the DNA TGTGCCAGCAGCTTGCCCCGTGAGGGGGCGAGTACCGGGGAGCTGTTTTTT. It yields the protein CASSLPREGASTGELFF.

The chain couples TRBV7-2 to TRBJ2-3; 8 positions match TRBD2. Looked up from germline, CDR1 is SGHTA and CDR2 is FQGNSA. The CDR3 extends over 16 amino acids. Germline trimming cut 3 bases from V and 3 bases from J; bases unmatched to any gene: 8. CDR3 residues: CASSFLAGGITDTQYF. CDR3 sequence (DNA): TGTGCCAGCAGCTTCCTGGCGGGGGGAATAACAGATACGCAGTATTTT.

This chain connects TRBV6-5 to TRBJ1-2, with D hard to call. The CDR3 has 13 amino acids. The V and J ends lost 5 bases and 2 bases respectively, with 9 bases between them. The germline CDR1 and CDR2 sequences are MNHEY and SVGAGI. The CDR3 region is CASSPRVNYGYTF. CDR3 DNA sequence: TGTGCCAGCAGTCCCCGGGTGAACTATGGCTACACCTTC.